The 26 T cell receptor beta chains in this list originate from one sample, sequenced in a study of tumor-infiltrating lymphocytes in primary liver carcinoma. Unsorted bulk tissue of about 17-32 mg yielded co-extracted RNA and DNA. From 500 ng of total RNA, TCR beta-specific cDNA was reverse-transcribed using a constant-region primer. Researchers made the TCR beta libraries by running three nested multiplex PCR rounds with slightly modified ARM-PCR. The study ran its first two PCR rounds for approximately 10 cycles each, using TRBV1-TRBV30 forward primers and a C-beta reverse primer. TCRdb ran MiXCR on the multiplex PCR reads and lists one entry per CDR3 protein. The top ten hold approximately 19% of the sample, which has about 41,000 distinct CDR3 sequences, about three quarters seen once. Sequencing input: liver tumor tissue from sampling region 2. Indicated subset: tumor region T2, inferior pole. The source is a man between 40 and 49 years old with primary liver carcinoma and hepatitis B virus infection.

This clonotype is medium-sized by share. The chain uses TRBV29-1 and TRBJ1-1, with D perhaps matching TRBD1 (5 bases). Germline-derived CDR1 and CDR2 are SQVTM and ANQGSEA. This CDR3 is built from 12 residues. V gave up 6 bases and J gave up 6 bases, with 14 bases separating them. The CDR3, as DNA: TGCAGCGTCTCTCAGGGCAGGGCTGAAGCTTTCTTT. It encodes CSVSQGRAEAFF.

As to this clonotype: The CDR3 does not end in the conserved phenylalanine or tryptophan, so this is likely a read error. CDR3 nucleotides: TGTGCCAGTAGCAGCTGGATACCAAATCTCTCTGGGGCCAACGTCCTGACTTCC. This gives the protein CASSSWIPNLSGANVLTS. The rearrangement joins TRBV11-2 to TRBJ2-6; D is ambiguous. CDR1 and CDR2 (germline): SGHAT, FQNNGV. The CDR3 spans 18 residues. Between the trimmed V and J ends, which lost 9 bases and 0 bases, there was a span of 21 bases.

This clonotype was seen at least ten times. The chain carries TRBV5-1 and TRBJ2-2; D is uncertain. Trimming stripped 0 bases from V and 7 bases from J, with 13 bases between. The CDR3 has 15 residues. Per the germline V gene, CDR1 is SGHRS and CDR2 is YFSETQ. The CDR3 bases are TGCGCCAGCAGCTTGGACGGCAACGGCAACGGGGAGCTGTTTTTT. Translation: CASSLDGNGNGELFF.

The CDR3 coding sequence is TGTGCCAGCAGTTTCTCCCCAATTGGGGAGCTGTTTTTT. This codes for CASSFSPIGELFF. The V and J genes are TRBV6-6 and TRBJ2-2; D unresolved. V lost 4 bases, J lost 8 bases, and 11 bases lay in between. The CDR3 loop spans 13 amino acids. Germline V gene data show CDR1 as MNHNY and CDR2 as SVGAGI (reference sequence).

The sample holds a few counts of this clonotype. An end of the junction does not agree with germline; a read error may underlie this. CDR3: CASSYLAVRNTYEQYF. For the CDR3, the DNA is TGTGCTAGCAGTTACTTAGCGGTGAGGAACACCTACGAGCAGTACTTC. The chain carries TRBV6-2 or TRBV6-3 and TRBJ2-7; tentatively, D is TRBD2 (6 bases). Germline loops: CDR1 MNHEY, CDR2 SVGEGT. The CDR3 runs to 16 residues.

The genes are TRBV28 and TRBJ2-1; TRBD2 aligns across 8 bases. Germline V lookup: CDR1 MDHEN, CDR2 SYDVKM. The CDR3 is 14 residues long. DNA for the CDR3: TGTGTCCGCAGTTATAGCGGGACTAGGTTTGAGCAGTTCTTC. Its translation: CVRSYSGTRFEQFF.

The chain combines TRBV30 with TRBJ2-1; 9 positions match TRBD2. CDR1 and CDR2 (germline): GTSNPN, SVGIG (reference sequence). V was pared by 1 base and J by 15 bases, with 13 bases of the junction left unmatched. The CDR3 runs 14 residues. Here the CDR3 reads CAWSGASGVRALFF. DNA of the CDR3: TGTGCCTGGAGTGGGGCTAGCGGGGTCCGGGCACTGTTCTTC.

This clonotype has a handful of counts. The conserved closing phenylalanine or tryptophan is absent in this CDR3, likely reflecting a read error. The V and J genes are TRBV4-3 and TRBJ2-1, with a tentative D call TRBD2 (6 bases). In germline, CDR1 is LGHNA, CDR2 YSLEER. There are 16 residues in the CDR3. V was trimmed by 0 bases and J by 9 bases, leaving 18 bases between them. The CDR3 DNA follows: TGCGCCAGCAGCCAAGATAGGAGCGGGTTTCACAGTGAGCAGTTCCTC. Its translation is CASSQDRSGFHSEQFL.

With respect to this clonotype: A junction end diverges from the germline sequence, so it may reflect a read error. This chain uses TRBV5-1 with TRBJ1-4; a weak D match, TRBD1 (5 bases). The V gene's germline CDR1 is SGHRS and CDR2 YFSETQ. This CDR3 has 14 residues. This chain's CDR3 is CASSLGGANEKLSF. The CDR3 DNA follows: TGCGCCAGCAGCTTGGGTGGGGCTAATGAAAAACTGTCTTTT.

With regard to this clonotype: The conserved closing phenylalanine or tryptophan is absent in this CDR3, likely reflecting a read error. The gene calls are TRBV5-6 and TRBJ1-5; D not certain. The CDR3 is 12 amino acids. The V gene's germline CDR1 is SGHDT and CDR2 YYEEEE. The CDR3 coding sequence is TGTGCGAGCAGCTTGGTGGATCAGCCCCAGCATTCT. Translating gives CASSLVDQPQHS.

Details on this clonotype: The junction differs from germline at one of its ends, possibly a read error. The chain uses TRBV4-1 and TRBJ1-1; a possible D gene is TRBD1 (5 bases). The germline gives CDR1 MGHRA, CDR2 YSYEKL. The CDR3 has 16 amino acids. The CDR3 DNA follows: TGCGCCAGCAGCCAAAATTGGACTGGGACGAACAGTGAAGCTTTCTTT. Translating gives CASSQNWTGTNSEAFF.

This clonotype is categorized as medium-sized. The CDR3 spells CASTSTRDSYNEQFF. The CDR3 region has the DNA TGTGCCAGCACTTCTACACGGGACTCTTACAATGAGCAGTTCTTC. The rearrangement uses TRBV6-1 and TRBJ2-1; possibly TRBD2 for D (6 bases). This CDR3 contains 15 residues. In germline, CDR1 is MNHNS, CDR2 SASEGT. With 7 bases removed from V and 4 bases from J, the gap between germline ends came to 17 bases.

Regarding this clonotype: The junction shows a germline mismatch at one end, possibly a read error. V is TRBV5-6 and J is TRBJ2-7; D is unclear. Germline V gives CDR1 SGHDT, CDR2 YYEEEE. This CDR3 has 14 amino acids. CDR3 sequence reads: CASSSTVTSNEQYF. As DNA, the CDR3 is TGTGCCAGCAGCTCAACCGTTACCAGCAACGAGCAATACTTC. Variable domain in full (rest from reference TRBV5-6 and TRBJ2-7): DAGVTQSPTHLIKTRGQQVTLRCSPKSGHDTVSWYQQALGQGPQFIFQYYEEEERQRGNFPDRFSGHQFPNYSSELNVNALLLGDSALYLCASSSTVTSNEQYFGPGTRLTVT.

The chain has TRBV7-9 and TRBJ2-3; D unresolved. The CDR3 extends over 15 amino acids. The V gene lost 7 bases and the J gene lost 3 bases, with 17 bases spanning the gap. Germline-derived CDR1 and CDR2 are SEHNR and FQNEAQ (reference sequence). Here the CDR3 DNA reads TGTGCCAGCAACCCGCGACTGGGATGGACAGATACGCAGTATTTT. Translating it yields CASNPRLGWTDTQYF.

Relative to its sample, this clonotype is medium-sized. The chain has TRBV12-3 or TRBV12-4 and TRBJ2-6; D call uncertain. This CDR3 is built from 13 residues. Between the trimmed V and J ends, which lost 7 bases and 0 bases, there was a span of 4 bases. CDR3 amino acids: CASTISGANVLTF. The DNA of the CDR3 is TGTGCCAGCACCATCTCTGGGGCCAACGTCCTGACTTTC.

This clonotype has only one observation. The chain carries TRBV5-1 and TRBJ1-2; 7 positions agree with TRBD1. With V trimmed by 10 bases and J by 7 bases, 22 bases remained unmatched. The CDR3 contains 16 residues. Germline CDR1 and CDR2: SGHRS and YFSETQ. CDR3 sequence (DNA): TGCGCCTGGAGCTCATCCCCCTGGGGGCAGGGGGGTGGCTACACCTTC. Its protein product is CAWSSSPWGQGGGYTF.

In this sample, this clonotype turned up a few times. The junction departs from germline at one end; a sequencing error may be responsible. The rearrangement links TRBV12-3 or TRBV12-4 to TRBJ1-1; D not certain. The CDR3 covers 18 residues. The CDR3 loop is CASSPDSPAQWMNTEALF. CDR3 DNA sequence: TGTGCCAGCAGCCCTGACTCACCAGCCCAGTGGATGAACACCGAAGCTTTATTT.

On this clonotype: This CDR3 fails to terminate in the conserved phenylalanine or tryptophan, so it likely reflects a read error. Because the CDR3's place on the DNA is in doubt, the DNA is left out and the CDR3 is given as listed by TCRdb. The chain carries TRBV11-2 and TRBJ2-7; the table's D call TRBD1 went unverified against the DNA. Germline lookup yields CDR1 SGHAT and CDR2 FQNNGV. Ends included, the CDR3 has 12 residues. The CDR3 is CASSPGGCEQCS.

In the case of this clonotype: Since the CDR3 does not end with the conserved phenylalanine or tryptophan, this likely comes from a read error. This chain connects TRBV6-6 to TRBJ2-7; D perhaps matches TRBD2 (6 bases). This CDR3 comprises 18 residues. Germline CDR1 MNHNY, CDR2 SVGAGI (reference sequence). The V gene lost 3 bases and the J gene lost 0 bases, with 21 bases spanning the gap. Here the CDR3 reads CASSYSGPAGLSSYEQYL. Written as DNA, the CDR3 is TGTGCCAGCAGTTATTCCGGACCAGCGGGCTTAAGCTCCTACGAGCAGTACTTA.

About this clonotype itself: Here the CDR3 omits its conserved ending phenylalanine or tryptophan, so a read error is the likely source. The J gene is TRBJ2-1, the V gene TRBV10-3; D gene uncertain. Germline V gene lookup returns CDR1 ENHRY and CDR2 SYGVKD. The CDR3 has 15 amino acids. V lost 6 bases to trimming and J lost 0 bases, with 12 bases between them. The DNA for the CDR3 is TGTGCCATCAGGGTTAGCTGGATCTCCTACAATGAGCAGTTCCTC. As protein: CAIRVSWISYNEQFL.

Points on this clonotype: At one of its ends the junction is not consistent with the germline gene, which may arise from a read error. The chain recombines TRBV11-2 with TRBJ1-2, with a possible D match to TRBD1 (5 bases). In germline, CDR1 is SGHAT, CDR2 FQNNGV. The CDR3 has 14 amino acids. The CDR3 reads CANSLDGTVYGYTF. Written as DNA, the CDR3 is TGTGCCAACAGCTTAGATGGGACGGTCTATGGCTACACCTTC.

Notes on this clonotype: This likely comes from a read error, as the CDR3 has no conserved phenylalanine or tryptophan at its end. This chain joins TRBV12-3 or TRBV12-4 and TRBJ1-1; the D is unclear. The germline V and J ends were trimmed by 6 bases and 4 bases, with 6 bases remaining between them. This CDR3 spans 11 amino acids. The CDR3 DNA reads as TGTGCCAGCAGCTCGGGCACTGAAGCTTTCCTT. This encodes CASSSGTEAFL.

As regards this clonotype: Without the conserved terminal phenylalanine or tryptophan, this CDR3 likely stems from a read error. The chain carries TRBV14 and TRBJ1-2, with D possibly being TRBD1 (5 bases). The CDR3 contains 14 residues. Germline lookup yields CDR1 SGHDN and CDR2 FVKESK. DNA of the CDR3: TGTGCCAACAGCCATCAGGGTGATAGCTATGGCTACACCATC. Its translation: CANSHQGDSYGYTI.

In its sample, this clonotype was seen a few times. The germline gene is not matched at one end of the junction; a read error may be the cause. The chain couples TRBV6-2 or TRBV6-3 to TRBJ2-1; the D is unclear. Germline V gene data show CDR1 as MNHEY and CDR2 as SVGEGT. This CDR3 comprises 11 residues. The CDR3 protein is CDSSTRFEQFF. As DNA, the CDR3 is TGTGACAGCAGCACTCGATTTGAGCAGTTCTTC.

To note about this clonotype: This is likely a read error, given that the CDR3 carries no conserved phenylalanine or tryptophan at its end. CDR3 amino acids: CASNKASWSTDTQYL. CDR3 DNA: TGTGCTAGCAATAAGGCTTCATGGAGCACAGATACGCAGTATTTA. The chain links TRBV6-2 or TRBV6-3 to TRBJ2-3; D not resolved. Germline CDR1 is MNHEY and CDR2 is SVGEGT. The CDR3 covers 15 residues.

Comments on this clonotype: The CDR3 carries no conserved terminal phenylalanine or tryptophan, so it likely arises from a read error. CDR3 coding DNA: TGTGCCAGCAGTTTTTTTGGTCCGGGACAGGGTACAAACATTCAGTACTCC. Protein: CASSFFGPGQGTNIQYS. V gene TRBV12-3 or TRBV12-4 combines with J gene TRBJ2-4; 9 nucleotides match TRBD1. The CDR3 extends over 17 amino acids. Trimming at V came to 3 bases and at J to 6 bases, leaving 12 bases not matched to a gene.